This T cell receptor beta chain was obtained from a study of blood T cells in healthy people across ages. Study-wide findings and caveats: Diversity estimates drawn from one million T cells were deemed underestimates.

Caucasian individuals from Russia who were healthy and aged 6 to 90 acted as donors. Staff drew roughly 10 milliliters of peripheral blood from each donor. In regard to this clonotype: The antigen is not known.

A second PCR, run for about 6 to 11 cycles, used a sample-barcoded 5' primer plus a J-beta primer mix. MiXCR, run by TCRdb on the 5' RACE reads, gives a single entry per CDR3 protein. The sample records over a million distinct CDR3 sequences, approximately 38% being singletons. Germline V lookup: CDR1 DFQATT, CDR2 SNEGSKA (reference sequence). The V end lost 0 bases, the J end lost 10 bases, and 13 bases lay between the germline ends. CDR3 size: 13 residues. The clonotype originates from a woman aged 18-29 years in good health. The sample consisted of blood. The J gene is TRBJ2-1, the V gene TRBV20-1; D assignment may be TRBD1 or TRBD2 (6 bases each). The CDR3 DNA is TGCAGTGCTAGAGATCTCAAGGGGGGCGAGCAGTTCTTC. It is translated as CSARDLKGGEQFF.